The 15 T cell receptor beta chains in this list originate from one sample, sequenced in a study of blood T cell repertoires in COVID-19. The data were produced by immunoSEQ multiplex PCR, yet TCRdb's version contains in-frame clones alone and is incomplete. The sample includes over 55,000 clones, 91% seen only once; the top ten take 7.5% to 9.5%. The sample consisted of peripheral blood. The receptors originated from a human donor in a cohort sampled during active COVID-19.

The V and J genes are TRBV25-1 and TRBJ2-7; tentatively, D is TRBD2 (6 bases). CDR1 MGHDK and CDR2 SYGVNS come from the germline V gene. This CDR3 spans 15 amino acids. The V gene lost 3 bases and the J gene lost 0 bases, with 12 bases spanning the gap. CDR3 sequence reads: CASSERDLSSYEQYF. The CDR3 region has the DNA TGTGCCAGCAGTGAGCGGGACCTCAGCTCCTACGAGCAGTACTTC.

Here the CDR3 reads CASRRGRDAEAFF. CDR3 coding DNA: TGTGCCAGCAGGCGGGGGCGTGACGCTGAAGCTTTCTTT. The rearrangement links TRBV6-5 to TRBJ1-1; maybe TRBD1 (6 bases). Germline CDR1 is MNHEY and CDR2 is SVGAGI. V was shortened by 6 bases and J by 6 bases, with 14 bases between the two germline ends. This CDR3 region has 13 residues.

V usage is TRBV30 and J usage is TRBJ2-7; 7 bases fit TRBD2. The CDR3 runs 13 residues. The V and J ends lost 0 bases and 4 bases, in that order; junction bases with no gene match: 3. Germline CDR1 reads GTSNPN; CDR2 reads SVGIG (reference sequence). The CDR3 nucleotides are TGTGCCTGGAGTGTCGGGAGGTTATACGAGCAGTACTTC. Translating gives CAWSVGRLYEQYF. The full variable domain, its missing parts supplied by reference TRBV30 and TRBJ2-7, is SQTIHQWPATLVQPVGSPLSLECTVEGTSNPNLYWYRQAAGRGLQLLFYSVGIGQISSEVPQNLSASRPQDRQFILSSKKLLLSDSGFYLCAWSVGRLYEQYFGPGTRLTVT.

The rearrangement joins TRBV11-2 to TRBJ1-1, with a possible D match to TRBD1 (6 bases). Germline V gives CDR1 SGHAT, CDR2 FQNNGV. This CDR3 has 15 residues. Trimming cost V 1 base and J 0 bases, with 9 bases left between them. CDR3 sequence: CASSLVRGMNTEAFF. CDR3 sequence (DNA): TGTGCCAGCAGCTTAGTCAGGGGCATGAACACTGAAGCTTTCTTT.

The chain recombines TRBV6-1 with TRBJ1-1, with TRBD1 matching over 10 bases. Trimming at V came to 2 bases and at J to 1 base, leaving 7 bases not matched to a gene. This CDR3 is 17 amino acids long. Germline CDR1 and CDR2: MNHNS and SASEGT. The CDR3 reads CASSETDRGRRNTEAFF. The CDR3 coding sequence is TGTGCCAGCAGTGAAACGGACAGGGGGAGAAGGAACACTGAAGCTTTCTTT.

The V gene is TRBV4-2, the J gene TRBJ1-2; weak D call: TRBD1 (6 bases). The CDR3 loop spans 19 amino acids. Trimming cost V 0 bases and J 2 bases, with 22 bases left between them. Germline values: CDR1 LGHNA, CDR2 YNFKEQ. The CDR3 DNA reads TGTGCCAGCAGCCAAGATTTGGTTTTCCGGGACATATTGAACTATGGCTACACCTTC. Translating gives CASSQDLVFRDILNYGYTF.

The chain links TRBV19 to TRBJ2-7; the match to TRBD1 covers 7 bases. Germline V gene data show CDR1 as LNHDA and CDR2 as SQIVND (reference sequence). V was clipped by 6 bases and J by 3 bases; unmatched bases: 8. This CDR3 is built from 14 residues. Written as DNA, the CDR3 is TGTGCCAGTAGCAACAGGGGATCCGTCTACGAGCAGTACTTC. Residues: CASSNRGSVYEQYF. The entire variable domain, with the rest obtained from reference TRBV19 and TRBJ2-7, is as follows: DGGITQSPKYLFRKEGQNVTLSCEQNLNHDAMYWYRQDPGQGLRLIYYSQIVNDFQKGDIAEGYSVSREKKESFPLTVTSAQKNPTAFYLCASSNRGSVYEQYFGPGTRLTVT.

The chain combines TRBV11-2 with TRBJ1-2, with unresolved D. The germline V gene encodes CDR1 SGHAT and CDR2 FQNNGV. Deletions cut 4 bases from V and 6 bases from J, with 18 bases between. This CDR3 has 15 residues. The CDR3 sequence is CASSSLRLRADGYTF. DNA for the CDR3: TGTGCCAGCAGCTCGCTAAGGTTGAGGGCCGATGGCTACACCTTC.

This chain joins TRBV10-1 and TRBJ2-1; 7 positions agree with TRBD2. Germline V lookup: CDR1 WNHNN, CDR2 SYGVQD (reference sequence). The CDR3 runs to 18 residues. With 7 bases clipped from V and 0 bases from J, the junction kept 15 bases outside the gene matches. CDR3 in amino acids: CASTPIDSGASSYNEQFF. CDR3 nucleotide sequence: TGCGCCAGCACCCCCATTGACAGCGGGGCTAGCTCCTACAATGAGCAGTTCTTC.

CDR3 sequence reads: CASNTNPGLGGLFHF. As DNA, the CDR3 is TGTGCCAGCAATACCAACCCGGGACTGGGTGGTCTGTTCCACTTT. The chain couples TRBV2 to TRBJ1-6; possible D gene TRBD1, 5 bases. Trimming removed 7 bases from V and 17 bases from J, with 27 bases in between. This CDR3 spans 15 amino acids. In germline, CDR1 is SNHLY, CDR2 FYNNEI.

The V and J genes are TRBV7-9 and TRBJ1-2; 9 nucleotides line up with TRBD1. The CDR3 is 14 amino acids. Germline V gives CDR1 SEHNR, CDR2 FQNEAQ (reference sequence). The trim removed 8 bases at V and 7 bases at J, leaving 11 bases unmatched. Written as DNA, the CDR3 is TGTGCCAGCCGCCACCCGGGACAGGGAACTGGCTACACCTTC. It encodes CASRHPGQGTGYTF.

The rearrangement links TRBV6-4 to TRBJ1-1; D not certain. Looked up from germline, CDR1 is MRHNA and CDR2 is SNTAGT. Trimming pared 6 bases from V and 4 bases from J, leaving 18 bases between. This CDR3 is 15 amino acids long. The CDR3 here is CASSPEATIRTEAFF. CDR3 coding DNA: TGTGCCAGCAGCCCCGAGGCAACTATTCGCACTGAAGCTTTCTTT.

The V call is TRBV10-1, the J call TRBJ2-3; 9 bases are a match to TRBD2. Germline V CDR1 and CDR2: WNHNN, SYGVQD (reference sequence). The trim removed 0 bases at V and 1 base at J, leaving 2 bases unmatched. The CDR3 is 16 amino acids. The CDR3 loop is CASSESTSGCTDTQYF. The CDR3 nucleotides read TGCGCCAGCAGTGAGTCGACTAGCGGCTGCACAGATACGCAGTATTTT.

This chain connects TRBV5-1 to TRBJ2-5, with TRBD2 identical over 9 bases. Germline trimming cut 1 base from V and 1 base from J; bases unmatched to any gene: 5. Germline V CDR1 and CDR2: SGHRS, YFSETQ. This CDR3 contains 16 residues. CDR3 DNA sequence: TGCGCCAGCAGCTTGAGTAGCGGGGGCCTCCAAGAGACCCAGTACTTC. This codes for CASSLSSGGLQETQYF.

This clone was seen a handful of times. CDR3 region: CASSDGDTEAFF. DNA of the CDR3: TGTGCCAGCAGCGACGGAGACACTGAAGCTTTCTTT. The rearrangement links TRBV5-6 to TRBJ1-1; D ambiguous. This CDR3 contains 12 residues. The ends were cut back, 4 bases at V and 3 bases at J, with 7 bases in the middle. CDR1 and CDR2 (germline): SGHDT, YYEEEE.